This TCR beta chain was identified during a study of blood T cell repertoires in COVID-19. Study in general: Samples taken during acute and convalescent COVID-19 were collected in the United States, Italy and Spain. The cDNA or gDNA used as material had been derived from T cells, B-cell-depleted T cells, or PBMCs.

Under the authors' procedure: Reference gene primer amplification gave nucleated cell count estimates. Profiling relied on immunoSEQ multiplex PCR, and the TCRdb table lists in-frame clones only, not all of them. V, J and clone size are taken as reported in that table, and D and trimming were inferred from the DNA itself. The repertoire holds roughly 100,000 clones, with roughly nine tenths as singletons. This TCR was recovered from a man aged 50 to 59 in a cohort sampled during active COVID-19. The sequencing input was peripheral blood.

CDR3 in amino acids: CASQQGSTDTQYF. As DNA, the CDR3 is TGTGCCAGCCAACAGGGGAGCACAGATACGCAGTATTTT. The chain recombines TRBV2 with TRBJ2-3; 7 nucleotides align to TRBD1. CDR1 is SNHLY and CDR2 is FYNNEI in the germline V gene. CDR3 length: 13 amino acids. V lost 8 bases, J lost 0 bases, and 2 bases stayed unmatched. Combining the CDR3 with reference TRBV2 and TRBJ2-3 gives the whole variable domain EPEVTQTPSHQVTQMGQEVILRCVPISNHLYFYWYRQILGQKVEFLVSFYNNEISEKSEIFDDQFSVERPDGSNFTLKIRSTKLEDSAMYFCASQQGSTDTQYFGPGTRLTVL.